Presented here are 23 T cell receptor beta chains from one specimen sequenced in a study of blood T cells in healthy people across ages. PCR was performed a second time for about 7 to 12 cycles using a sample-barcoded 5' primer and a J-beta primer mix. TCRdb called the 5' RACE reads again in MiXCR, with one record for every CDR3 protein. The data contain fewer than 2 million distinct CDR3 sequences, 35% to 50% of them singletons. The sample taken for sequencing was blood. The source of these receptors is a human donor in good health.

This rearrangement joins TRBV28 to TRBJ2-3; 7 bases agree with TRBD2. V lost 5 bases, J lost 0 bases, and 2 bases stayed unmatched. Per germline, CDR1 MDHEN and CDR2 SYDVKM. CDR3 length: 14 amino acids. CDR3 nucleotide sequence: TGTGCCAGCAGTGGGCGGGGGAGCACAGATACGCAGTATTTT. Translating it yields CASSGRGSTDTQYF.

In its sample, this clonotype was seen many times. The V call is TRBV27, the J call TRBJ2-7; D is ambiguous. The CDR3 loop spans 13 amino acids. Germline V gives CDR1 MNHEY, CDR2 SMNVEV (reference sequence). Trimming cost V 2 bases and J 2 bases, with 7 bases left between them. Here the CDR3 DNA reads TGTGCCAGCAGTTTAACCCAAACCTACGAGCAGTACTTC. It translates to CASSLTQTYEQYF.

This clonotype was observed many times. The chain has TRBV20-1 and TRBJ2-7; weak D call: TRBD1 (6 bases). This CDR3 has 13 amino acids. Per germline, CDR1 DFQATT and CDR2 SNEGSKA (reference sequence). The V end lost 5 bases, the J end lost 0 bases, and 11 bases lay between the germline ends. The CDR3 DNA sequence: TGCAGTGCTCGCAGGGGAATCTCCTACGAGCAGTACTTC. It encodes CSARRGISYEQYF.

This chain connects TRBV30 to TRBJ1-1, with a weak D call TRBD1 (5 bases). Between the trimmed V and J ends, which lost 4 bases and 1 base, there was a span of 10 bases. The CDR3 contains 13 residues. Germline V gives CDR1 GTSNPN, CDR2 SVGIG (reference sequence). The chain's CDR3 is CAWNRQGNTEAFF. In DNA form, the CDR3 reads TGTGCCTGGAACCGGCAGGGGAACACTGAAGCTTTCTTT.

This clonotype appeared a few times. This chain joins TRBV14 and TRBJ1-2, with TRBD1 identical over 7 bases. Trimming cost V 1 base and J 6 bases; bases outside gene matches: 11. From germline, CDR1 is SGHDN and CDR2 FVKESK. The CDR3 totals 16 residues. The CDR3 loop is CASSQAQGGLWDGYTF. The CDR3 DNA sequence: TGTGCCAGCAGCCAAGCGCAGGGGGGGCTCTGGGATGGCTACACCTTC.

The chain employs TRBV4-3 and TRBJ1-5, with D unclear. With 0 bases removed from V and 0 bases from J, the gap between germline ends came to 12 bases. This CDR3 is 17 amino acids long. Germline CDR1 is LGHNA and CDR2 is YSLEER. The CDR3 DNA sequence: TGCGCCAGCAGCCAAGACCATACGAGTAATAGCAATCAGCCCCAGCATTTT. Protein: CASSQDHTSNSNQPQHF.

This clonotype was recorded a few times. V is TRBV6-1 and J is TRBJ2-5; TRBD1 might be the D (6 bases). The V gene's germline CDR1 is MNHNS and CDR2 SASEGT. The CDR3 totals 15 residues. V was clipped by 3 bases and J by 2 bases, with 13 bases between them. The CDR3 nucleotides are TGTGCCAGCAGTGACCCTAACAGGGAGCAAGAGACCCAGTACTTC. This encodes CASSDPNREQETQYF.

This clonotype has only a few counts. This chain links TRBV18 with TRBJ2-3; 12 positions agree with TRBD2. The CDR3 contains 18 residues. In germline, CDR1 is KGHSH, CDR2 LQKENI. V lost 3 bases, J lost 4 bases, and 11 bases stayed unmatched. CDR3 residues: CASSPYLPTSGGADTQYF. Here the CDR3 DNA reads TGTGCCAGCTCACCCTATCTTCCGACTAGCGGGGGCGCAGATACGCAGTATTTT.

This clonotype came up a few times. V gene TRBV18 combines with J gene TRBJ2-6, with D possibly called TRBD1 or TRBD2 (5 bases each). Germline V gene sequence: CDR1 KGHSH, CDR2 LQKENI. V was shortened by 3 bases and J by 0 bases, with 9 bases between the two germline ends. There are 16 residues in the CDR3. CDR3 DNA sequence: TGTGCCAGCTCACCGGGACGCCGCTCTGGGGCCAACGTCCTGACTTTC. It specifies CASSPGRRSGANVLTF. Full variable domain (missing parts from reference TRBV18 and TRBJ2-6): NAGVMQNPRHLVRRRGQEARLRCSPMKGHSHVYWYRQLPEEGLKFMVYLQKENIIDESGMPKERFSAEFPKEGPSILRIQQVVRGDSAAYFCASSPGRRSGANVLTFGAGSRLTVL.

The chain employs TRBV6-1 and TRBJ1-5; 9 bases agree with TRBD1. The CDR3 extends over 13 amino acids. V dropped 6 bases and J dropped 6; count of bases not matched to a gene: 3. Germline CDR1 and CDR2: MNHNS and SASEGT. Written as DNA, the CDR3 is TGTGCCAGCAGCAGGACAGGGGCTCAGCCCCAGCATTTT. Translating gives CASSRTGAQPQHF.

V is TRBV12-3 or TRBV12-4 and J is TRBJ1-2; D perhaps matches TRBD1 (6 bases). The CDR3 loop spans 13 amino acids. V gave up 0 bases and J gave up 7 bases, with 9 bases separating them. Written as DNA, the CDR3 is TGTGCCAGCAGTTTAGCCAGGGGTGGTGGCTACACCTTC. This gives the protein CASSLARGGGYTF.

CDR3 region: CSARDPRAYSYNEQFF. The DNA for the CDR3 is TGCAGTGCTAGAGATCCACGGGCTTACTCCTACAATGAGCAGTTCTTC. V gene TRBV20-1 combines with J gene TRBJ2-1; no definite D call. Germline values: CDR1 DFQATT, CDR2 SNEGSKA (reference sequence). Deletions cut 0 bases from V and 0 bases from J, with 12 bases between. The CDR3 consists of 16 residues.

This clonotype has only one observation. V gene TRBV18 combines with J gene TRBJ1-4; TRBD1 matches 7 bases. Germline trimming cut 3 bases from V and 8 bases from J; bases unmatched to any gene: 9. In germline, CDR1 is KGHSH, CDR2 LQKENI. CDR3 length: 15 amino acids. The CDR3: CASSPPRDRREKLFF. For the CDR3, the DNA is TGTGCCAGCTCACCTCCCCGGGACAGAAGGGAAAAACTGTTTTTT. The full variable domain, with the rest looked up from reference TRBV18 and TRBJ1-4, is NAGVMQNPRHLVRRRGQEARLRCSPMKGHSHVYWYRQLPEEGLKFMVYLQKENIIDESGMPKERFSAEFPKEGPSILRIQQVVRGDSAAYFCASSPPRDRREKLFFGSGTQLSVL.

This clonotype has more than one count but fewer than ten. This chain uses TRBV7-2 with TRBJ2-1, with unresolved D. Trimming pared 1 base from V and 0 bases from J, leaving 16 bases between. The CDR3 loop spans 18 amino acids. CDR1 is SGHTA, CDR2 FQGNSA, per germline. CDR3 region: CASSLELVIPSSYNEQFF. CDR3 sequence (DNA): TGTGCCAGCAGCTTAGAATTGGTCATTCCCAGCTCCTACAATGAGCAGTTCTTC. Full variable domain (outside the CDR3, taken from reference TRBV7-2 and TRBJ2-1): GAGVSQSPSNKVTEKGKDVELRCDPISGHTALYWYRQSLGQGLEFLIYFQGNSAPDKSGLPSDRFSAERTGGSVSTLTIQRTQQEDSAVYLCASSLELVIPSSYNEQFFGPGTRLTVL.

As regards this clonotype: Germline and junction disagree at one end, which may indicate a read error. This chain links TRBV9 with TRBJ2-3; 8 nucleotides line up with TRBD1. This CDR3 comprises 14 residues. Germline CDR1 is SGDLS and CDR2 is YYNGEE. This CDR3 reads CARSPRQGTDTQYF. CDR3 coding DNA: TGTGCCCGCAGCCCCCGACAGGGGACAGATACGCAGTATTTT.

The chain joins TRBV20-1 to TRBJ2-5; D might be TRBD1 (6 bases). The CDR3 consists of 13 residues. Germline CDR1 and CDR2: DFQATT and SNEGSKA (reference sequence). V was cut by 0 bases and J by 4 bases, with 9 bases left in between. The CDR3 is CSARELDRETQYF. CDR3 nucleotides: TGCAGTGCTAGAGAGTTGGACAGAGAGACCCAGTACTTC.

This clonotype has a handful of counts. This may be a read error, as it is one base from a much larger clone. This sequence joins TRBV5-1 and TRBJ2-7, with no clear D. The CDR3 spans 13 residues. Germline V lookup: CDR1 SGHRS, CDR2 YFSETQ. CDR3 in amino acids: CASSLDWGYEQYF. The CDR3 nucleotides are TGTGCCAGCAGTTTAGACTGGGGCTACGAGCAGTACTTC. Full variable domain (rest looked up from reference TRBV5-1 and TRBJ2-7): KAGVTQTPRYLIKTRGQQVTLSCSPISGHRSVSWYQQTPGQGLQFLFEYFSETQRNKGNFPGRFSGRQFSNSRSEMNVSTLELGDSALYLCASSLDWGYEQYFGPGTRLTVT.

V and J are TRBV4-3 and TRBJ2-1, with D possibly called TRBD1 or TRBD2 (5 bases each). V dropped 1 base and J dropped 10 bases, with 11 bases sitting between them. Germline-derived CDR1 and CDR2 are LGHNA and YSLEER. This CDR3 is 13 amino acids long. The CDR3 DNA follows: TGCGCCAGCAGCCAAGGGGACCTGAGGGAGCAGTTCTTC. Its translation is CASSQGDLREQFF.

V is TRBV7-9 and J is TRBJ1-2; a possible D gene is TRBD1 (6 bases). CDR1 SEHNR and CDR2 FQNEAQ come from the germline V gene (reference sequence). Trimming removed 5 bases at V and 8 bases at J, with 15 bases between. The CDR3 runs to 13 residues. CDR3 in DNA: TGTGCCAGCAGCCCGGGACATACGGACGGCTACACCTTC. This translates into CASSPGHTDGYTF.

The sample holds a few counts of this clonotype. V gene TRBV7-2 combines with J gene TRBJ2-1, with D tentatively TRBD2 (7 bases). Germline CDR1 is SGHTA and CDR2 is FQGNSA. The CDR3 has 14 residues. V lost 8 bases and J lost 7, with 18 bases in between. The CDR3 coding sequence is TGTGCCAGCCGAAGGGGGGGGCCGGGGAATGAGCAGTTCTTC. This translates into CASRRGGPGNEQFF.

The chain combines TRBV2 with TRBJ2-3; 9 bases are a match to TRBD1. Germline values: CDR1 SNHLY, CDR2 FYNNEI. The CDR3 loop spans 14 amino acids. Trimming removed 6 bases from V and 5 bases from J; junction bases left unmatched: 6. CDR3 loop: CASSRVTGGDTQYF. The CDR3 coding sequence is TGTGCCAGCAGCCGCGTGACAGGGGGAGATACGCAGTATTTT.

This clonotype showed up just a few times. The chain links TRBV6-5 to TRBJ1-2; D unresolved. This CDR3 is built from 12 residues. Trimming removed 7 bases from V and 5 bases from J, with 11 bases in between. CDR1 MNHEY and CDR2 SVGAGI come from the germline V gene. DNA of the CDR3: TGTGCCAGCACCTCCGTCGGGTATGGCTACACCTTC. Translated: CASTSVGYGYTF.

The chain combines TRBV3-1 with TRBJ1-5; no clear D. CDR3 length: 14 amino acids. Germline V gene data show CDR1 as LGHDT and CDR2 as YNNKEL (reference sequence). The ends were cut back, 7 bases at V and 2 bases at J, with 12 bases in the middle. The chain's CDR3 is CASTAGSGNQPQHF. CDR3 nucleotide sequence: TGTGCCAGCACCGCGGGTAGCGGCAATCAGCCCCAGCATTTT.